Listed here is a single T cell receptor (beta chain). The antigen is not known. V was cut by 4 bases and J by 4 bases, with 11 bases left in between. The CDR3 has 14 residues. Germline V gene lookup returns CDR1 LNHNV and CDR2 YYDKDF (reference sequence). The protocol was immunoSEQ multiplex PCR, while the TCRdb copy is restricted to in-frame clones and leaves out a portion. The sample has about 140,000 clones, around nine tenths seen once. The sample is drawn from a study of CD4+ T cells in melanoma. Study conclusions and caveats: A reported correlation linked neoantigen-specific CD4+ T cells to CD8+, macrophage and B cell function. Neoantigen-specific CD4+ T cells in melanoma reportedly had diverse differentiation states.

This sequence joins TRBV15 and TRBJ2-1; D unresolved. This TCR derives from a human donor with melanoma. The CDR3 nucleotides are TGTGCCACCAGCATGCCCGAAGGTTACAATGAGCAGTTCTTC. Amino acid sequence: CATSMPEGYNEQFF.